This TCR beta chain was profiled in a study of OX40 agonist ivuxolimab in advanced cancers. Clones were read by immunoSEQ multiplex PCR, and TCRdb kept only the in-frame ones, dropping some. The sample records some 97,000 clones, about 91% being singletons. The sample consisted of CD4+ or CD8+ T cells sorted from blood, taken in a trial of the OX40 agonist ivuxolimab. This sequence originates from an adult with an advanced solid tumor such as melanoma, head and neck, liver or kidney cancer.

For the CDR3, the DNA is TGCGCCAGCAGACTGTGGGGACAGGGGGCGGTTGGGGCCAACGTCCTGACTTTC. This encodes CASRLWGQGAVGANVLTF. The chain combines TRBV5-1 with TRBJ2-6; 12 bases are shared with TRBD1. The CDR3 consists of 18 residues. Germline V gene data show CDR1 as SGHRS and CDR2 as YFSETQ. The V gene end was trimmed by 5 bases and the J gene end by 3 bases; junction bases not matched to a gene: 9.